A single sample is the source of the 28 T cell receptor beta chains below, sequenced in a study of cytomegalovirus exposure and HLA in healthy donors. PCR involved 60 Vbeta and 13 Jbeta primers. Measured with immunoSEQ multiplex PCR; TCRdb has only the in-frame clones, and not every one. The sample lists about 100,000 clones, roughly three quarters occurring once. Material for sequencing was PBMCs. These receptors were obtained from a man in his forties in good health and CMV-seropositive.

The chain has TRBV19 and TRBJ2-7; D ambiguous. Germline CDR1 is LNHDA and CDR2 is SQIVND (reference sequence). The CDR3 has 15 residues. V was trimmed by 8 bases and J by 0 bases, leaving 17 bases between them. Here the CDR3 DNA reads TGTGCCAGTTCTCAAGAAGCGTTCAGCTCCTACGAGCAGTACTTC. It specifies CASSQEAFSSYEQYF.

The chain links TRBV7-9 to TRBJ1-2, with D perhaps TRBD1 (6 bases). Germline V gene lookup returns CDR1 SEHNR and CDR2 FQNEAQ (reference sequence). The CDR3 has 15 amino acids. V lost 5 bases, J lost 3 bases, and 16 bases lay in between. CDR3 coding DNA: TGTGCCAGCAGCCTACTGGACAGCGTCCACTATGGCTACACCTTC. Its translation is CASSLLDSVHYGYTF.

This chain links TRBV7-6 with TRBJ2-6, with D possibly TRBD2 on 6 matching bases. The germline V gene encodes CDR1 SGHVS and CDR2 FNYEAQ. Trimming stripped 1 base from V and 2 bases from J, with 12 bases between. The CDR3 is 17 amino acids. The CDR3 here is CASSLDPRGTGANVLTF. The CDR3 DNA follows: TGTGCCAGCAGCTTAGACCCCCGGGGGACTGGGGCCAACGTCCTGACTTTC. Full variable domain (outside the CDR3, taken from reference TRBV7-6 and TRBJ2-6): GAGVSQSPRYKVTKRGQDVALRCDPISGHVSLYWYRQALGQGPEFLTYFNYEAQQDKSGLPNDRFSAERPEGSISTLTIQRTEQRDSAMYRCASSLDPRGTGANVLTFGAGSRLTVL.

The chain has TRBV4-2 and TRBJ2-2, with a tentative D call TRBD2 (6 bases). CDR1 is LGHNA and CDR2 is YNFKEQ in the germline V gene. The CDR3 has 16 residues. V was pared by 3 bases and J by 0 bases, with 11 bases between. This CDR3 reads CASSHSLAANTGELFF. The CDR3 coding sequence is TGTGCCAGCAGCCACTCACTAGCTGCGAACACCGGGGAGCTGTTTTTT.

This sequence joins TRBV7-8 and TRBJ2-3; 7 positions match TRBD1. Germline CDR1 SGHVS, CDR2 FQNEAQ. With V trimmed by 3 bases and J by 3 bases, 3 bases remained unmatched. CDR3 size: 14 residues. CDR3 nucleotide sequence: TGTGCCAGCAGCTTGGAGACAGGGACAGATACGCAGTATTTT. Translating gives CASSLETGTDTQYF.

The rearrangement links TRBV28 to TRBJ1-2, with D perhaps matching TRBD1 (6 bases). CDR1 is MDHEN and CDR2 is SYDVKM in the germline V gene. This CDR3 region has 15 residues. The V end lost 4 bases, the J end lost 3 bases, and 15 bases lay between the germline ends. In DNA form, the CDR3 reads TGTGCCAGCAGTTCAGACAGGTGGGGGTACTATGGCTACACCTTC. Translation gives CASSSDRWGYYGYTF.

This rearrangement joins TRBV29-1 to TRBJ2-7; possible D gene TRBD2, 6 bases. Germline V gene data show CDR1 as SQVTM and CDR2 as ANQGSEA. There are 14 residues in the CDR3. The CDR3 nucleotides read TGCATCTCCCAAAGGGGACTTCTACTCTACGAGCAGTACGTC. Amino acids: CISQRGLLLYEQYV.

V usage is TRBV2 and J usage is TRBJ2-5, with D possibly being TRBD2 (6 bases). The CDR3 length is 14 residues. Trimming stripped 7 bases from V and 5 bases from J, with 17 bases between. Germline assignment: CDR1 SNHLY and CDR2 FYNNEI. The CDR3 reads CASIEAAGSETQYF. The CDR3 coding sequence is TGTGCCAGCATAGAAGCTGCGGGGAGCGAGACCCAGTACTTC.

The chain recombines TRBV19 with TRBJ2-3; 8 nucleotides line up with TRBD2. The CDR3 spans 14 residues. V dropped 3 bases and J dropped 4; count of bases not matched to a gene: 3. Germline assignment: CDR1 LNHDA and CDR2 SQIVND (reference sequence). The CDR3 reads CASSIMTSADTQYF. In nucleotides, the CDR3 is TGTGCCAGTAGTATCATGACTAGCGCAGATACGCAGTATTTT.

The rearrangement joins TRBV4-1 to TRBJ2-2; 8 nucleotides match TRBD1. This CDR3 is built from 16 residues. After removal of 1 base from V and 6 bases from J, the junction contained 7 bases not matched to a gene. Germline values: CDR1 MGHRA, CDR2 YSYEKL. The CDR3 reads CASSQVPGGISGELFF. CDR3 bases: TGCGCCAGCAGCCAAGTCCCAGGGGGCATATCCGGGGAGCTGTTTTTT.

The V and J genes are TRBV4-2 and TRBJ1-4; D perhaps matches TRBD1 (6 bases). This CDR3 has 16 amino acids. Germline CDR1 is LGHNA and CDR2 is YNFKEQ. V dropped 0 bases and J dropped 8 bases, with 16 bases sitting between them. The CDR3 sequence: CASSQDHAGGAEKLFF. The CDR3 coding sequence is TGTGCCAGCAGCCAAGATCATGCGGGGGGCGCGGAAAAACTGTTTTTT.

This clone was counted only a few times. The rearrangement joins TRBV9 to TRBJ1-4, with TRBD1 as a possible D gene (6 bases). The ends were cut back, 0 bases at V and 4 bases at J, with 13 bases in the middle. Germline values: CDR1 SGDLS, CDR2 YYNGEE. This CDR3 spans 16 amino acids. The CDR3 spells CASSVGSGVNNEKLFF. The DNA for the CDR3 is TGTGCCAGCAGCGTAGGTTCAGGGGTCAATAATGAAAAACTGTTTTTT.

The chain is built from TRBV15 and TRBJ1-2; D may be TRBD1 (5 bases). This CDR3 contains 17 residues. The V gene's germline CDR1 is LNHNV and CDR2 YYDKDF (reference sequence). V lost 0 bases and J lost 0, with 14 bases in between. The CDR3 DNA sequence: TGTGCCACCAGCAGAGATCCGGGGGAAGCCTCTAACTATGGCTACACCTTC. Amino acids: CATSRDPGEASNYGYTF. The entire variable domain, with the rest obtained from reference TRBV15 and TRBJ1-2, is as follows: DAMVIQNPRYQVTQFGKPVTLSCSQTLNHNVMYWYQQKSSQAPKLLFHYYDKDFNNEADTPDNFQSRRPNTSFCFLDIRSPGLGDTAMYLCATSRDPGEASNYGYTFGSGTRLTVV.

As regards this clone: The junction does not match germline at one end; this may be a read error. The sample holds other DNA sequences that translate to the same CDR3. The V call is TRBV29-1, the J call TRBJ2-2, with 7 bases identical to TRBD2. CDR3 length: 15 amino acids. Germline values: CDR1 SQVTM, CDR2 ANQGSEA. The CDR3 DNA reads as TGTAGCGTTGATGGAATAGCGGGGAACACCGGGGAGCTGTTTTTT. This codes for CSVDGIAGNTGELFF.

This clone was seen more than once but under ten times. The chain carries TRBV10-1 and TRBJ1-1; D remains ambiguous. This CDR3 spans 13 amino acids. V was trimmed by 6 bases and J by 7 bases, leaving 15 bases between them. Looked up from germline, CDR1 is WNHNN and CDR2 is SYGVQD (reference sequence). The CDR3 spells CASREERKSEAFF. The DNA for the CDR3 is TGCGCCAGCAGGGAGGAGAGGAAAAGTGAAGCTTTCTTT.

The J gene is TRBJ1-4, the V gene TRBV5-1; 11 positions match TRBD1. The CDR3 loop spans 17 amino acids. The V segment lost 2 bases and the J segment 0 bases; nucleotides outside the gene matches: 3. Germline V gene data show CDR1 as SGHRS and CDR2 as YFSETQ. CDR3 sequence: CASSLGDRGTTNEKLFF. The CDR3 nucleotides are TGCGCCAGCAGCTTAGGGGACAGGGGGACAACTAATGAAAAACTGTTTTTT.

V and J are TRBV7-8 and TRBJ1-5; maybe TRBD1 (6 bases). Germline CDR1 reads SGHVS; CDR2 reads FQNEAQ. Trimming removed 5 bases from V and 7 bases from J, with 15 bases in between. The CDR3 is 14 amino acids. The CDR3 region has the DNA TGTGCCAGCAGCCGAGAGGGGGTAGGGCAGCCCCAGCATTTT. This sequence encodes CASSREGVGQPQHF.

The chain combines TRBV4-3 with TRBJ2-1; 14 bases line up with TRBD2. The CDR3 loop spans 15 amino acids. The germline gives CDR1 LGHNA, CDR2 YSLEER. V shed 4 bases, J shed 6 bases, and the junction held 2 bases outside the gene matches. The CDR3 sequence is CASSPGLAGGNEQFF. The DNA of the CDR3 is TGCGCCAGCAGCCCCGGACTAGCGGGAGGCAATGAGCAGTTCTTC.

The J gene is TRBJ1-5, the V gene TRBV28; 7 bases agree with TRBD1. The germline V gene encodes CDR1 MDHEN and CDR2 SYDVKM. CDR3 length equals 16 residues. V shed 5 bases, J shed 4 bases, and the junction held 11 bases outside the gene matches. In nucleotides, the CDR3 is TGTGCCAGCAGTCCAAAACAGGGGTTTGGGAATCAGCCCCAGCATTTT. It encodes CASSPKQGFGNQPQHF. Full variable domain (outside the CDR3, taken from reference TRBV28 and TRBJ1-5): DVKVTQSSRYLVKRTGEKVFLECVQDMDHENMFWYRQDPGLGLRLIYFSYDVKMKEKGDIPEGYSVSREKKERFSLILESASTNQTSMYLCASSPKQGFGNQPQHFGDGTRLSIL.

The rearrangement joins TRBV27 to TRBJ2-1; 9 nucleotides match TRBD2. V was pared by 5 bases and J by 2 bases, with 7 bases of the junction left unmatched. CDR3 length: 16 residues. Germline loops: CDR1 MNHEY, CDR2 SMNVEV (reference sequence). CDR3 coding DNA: TGTGCCAGCAGTGGTAGGACTAGCGAAGCCTACAATGAGCAGTTCTTC. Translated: CASSGRTSEAYNEQFF.

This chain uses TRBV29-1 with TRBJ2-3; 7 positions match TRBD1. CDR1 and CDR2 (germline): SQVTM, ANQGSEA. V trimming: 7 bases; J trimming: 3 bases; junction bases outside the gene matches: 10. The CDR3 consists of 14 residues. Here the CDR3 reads CSAQTGWGTDTQYF. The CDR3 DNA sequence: TGCAGCGCTCAGACAGGGTGGGGGACAGATACGCAGTATTTT.

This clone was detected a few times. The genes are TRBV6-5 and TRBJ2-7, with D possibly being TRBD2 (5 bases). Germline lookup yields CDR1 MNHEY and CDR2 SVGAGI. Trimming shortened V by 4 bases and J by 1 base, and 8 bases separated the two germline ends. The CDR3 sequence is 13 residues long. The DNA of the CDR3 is TGTGCCAGCAGTTTACCGGGATCCTACGAGCAGTACTTC. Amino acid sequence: CASSLPGSYEQYF.

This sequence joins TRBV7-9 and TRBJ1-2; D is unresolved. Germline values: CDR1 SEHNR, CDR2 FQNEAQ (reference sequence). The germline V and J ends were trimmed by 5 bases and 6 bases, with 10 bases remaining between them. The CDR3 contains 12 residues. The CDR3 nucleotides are TGTGCCAGCAGCACTCTTTATGATGGCTACACCTTC. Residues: CASSTLYDGYTF.

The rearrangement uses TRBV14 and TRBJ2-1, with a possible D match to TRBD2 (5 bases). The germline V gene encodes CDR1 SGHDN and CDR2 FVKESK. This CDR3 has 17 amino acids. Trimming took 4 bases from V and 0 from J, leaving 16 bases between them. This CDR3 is CASSLQRIASSYNEQFF. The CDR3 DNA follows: TGTGCCAGCAGCCTTCAGAGAATAGCGAGCTCCTACAATGAGCAGTTCTTC.

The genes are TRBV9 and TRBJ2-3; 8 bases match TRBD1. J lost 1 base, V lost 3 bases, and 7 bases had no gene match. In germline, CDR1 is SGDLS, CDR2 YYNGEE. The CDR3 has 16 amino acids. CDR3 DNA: TGTGCCAGCAGCGCATCGGGACAGGCAGGCACAGATACGCAGTATTTT. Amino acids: CASSASGQAGTDTQYF.

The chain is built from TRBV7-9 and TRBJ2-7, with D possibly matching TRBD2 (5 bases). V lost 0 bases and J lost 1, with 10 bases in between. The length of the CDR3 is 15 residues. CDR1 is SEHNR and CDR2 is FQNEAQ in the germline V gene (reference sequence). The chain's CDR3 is CASSLAVEGSYEQYF. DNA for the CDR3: TGTGCCAGCAGCTTAGCGGTCGAGGGATCCTACGAGCAGTACTTC. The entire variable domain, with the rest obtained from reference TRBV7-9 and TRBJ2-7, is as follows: DTGVSQNPRHKITKRGQNVTFRCDPISEHNRLYWYRQTLGQGPEFLTYFQNEAQLEKSRLLSDRFSAERPKGSFSTLEIQRTEQGDSAMYLCASSLAVEGSYEQYFGPGTRLTVT.

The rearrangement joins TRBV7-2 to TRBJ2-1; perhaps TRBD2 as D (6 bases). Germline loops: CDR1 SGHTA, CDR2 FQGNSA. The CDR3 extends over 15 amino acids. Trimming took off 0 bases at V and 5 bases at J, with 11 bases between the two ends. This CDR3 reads CASSLAGTPDNEQFF. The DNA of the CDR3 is TGTGCCAGCAGCTTAGCCGGGACTCCCGACAATGAGCAGTTCTTC. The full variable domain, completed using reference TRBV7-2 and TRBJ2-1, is GAGVSQSPSNKVTEKGKDVELRCDPISGHTALYWYRQSLGQGLEFLIYFQGNSAPDKSGLPSDRFSAERTGGSVSTLTIQRTQQEDSAVYLCASSLAGTPDNEQFFGPGTRLTVL.

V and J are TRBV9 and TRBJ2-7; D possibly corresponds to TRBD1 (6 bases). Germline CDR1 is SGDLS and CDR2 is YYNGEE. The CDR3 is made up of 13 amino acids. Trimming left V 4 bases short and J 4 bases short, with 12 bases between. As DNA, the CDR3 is TGTGCCAGCAGCCCCCTAGGGGGATACGAGCAGTACTTC. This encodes CASSPLGGYEQYF.